A single sample gave rise to the 12 T cell receptor beta chains below, sequenced in a study of blood T cell repertoires in COVID-19 (dated by TCRdb to 2020 to 2021). The method behind the library was the immunoSEQ multiplex PCR assay. Here the immuneACCESS table is served through TCRdb, limited to in-frame sequences with V and J called. Missing clones are a known gap in these copies; in checked studies unresolved V genes cover under half, and the rest lacks a known reason. The sample records 60,000 or so clones, around 88% of which are singletons. The leading ten clones occupy under 5.5% of the sample. Sequenced sample: peripheral blood. The receptors come from a man in his sixties with acute or convalescent COVID-19.

The chain links TRBV27 to TRBJ2-3; TRBD2 is a possible D gene (5 bases). Germline values: CDR1 MNHEY, CDR2 SMNVEV (reference sequence). V lost 0 bases, J lost 4 bases, and 5 bases lay in between. This CDR3 contains 13 residues. The CDR3 sequence: CASSLSRADTQYF. CDR3 sequence (DNA): TGTGCCAGCAGTTTATCGAGGGCAGATACGCAGTATTTT.

The CDR3 here is CASSQRTGVNTEAFF. The DNA of the CDR3 is TGTGCCAGCAGCCAACGGACAGGGGTAAACACTGAAGCTTTCTTT. This chain joins TRBV3-1 (or the pseudogene TRBV3-2) and TRBJ1-1; 9 nucleotides line up with TRBD1. Germline loops: CDR1 LGHDT, CDR2 YNNKEL (reference sequence). The CDR3 is 15 residues long. The V gene end was trimmed by 2 bases and the J gene end by 2 bases; junction bases not matched to a gene: 3.

This chain links TRBV5-5 with TRBJ2-2, with 7 bases identical to TRBD2. CDR1 and CDR2 from the germline V gene are SGHKS and YYEKEE (reference sequence). CDR3 length: 15 residues. J gave up 2 bases and V 2 bases, and 3 bases lay outside the gene matches. The CDR3 loop reads CASSFPGLNTGELFF. The CDR3 nucleotides are TGTGCCAGCAGCTTCCCGGGACTAAACACCGGGGAGCTGTTTTTT.

This clone has just a few counts. The rearrangement uses TRBV9 and TRBJ1-4; maybe TRBD1 (5 bases). The length of the CDR3 is 13 residues. Germline V CDR1 and CDR2: SGDLS, YYNGEE. Trimming took 0 bases from V and 10 from J, leaving 10 bases between them. The CDR3 region has the DNA TGTGCCAGCAGCGTAGGAGGGAGGGGAAAACTGTTTTTT. Protein: CASSVGGRGKLFF.

This chain connects TRBV7-2 to TRBJ1-1; D perhaps matches TRBD1 (5 bases). Trimming shortened V by 3 bases and J by 1 base, and 9 bases separated the two germline ends. This CDR3 has 14 amino acids. CDR1 and CDR2 (germline): SGHTA, FQGNSA. The CDR3 protein is CASSFVTGNTEAFF. The CDR3, as DNA: TGTGCCAGCAGCTTCGTAACAGGGAACACTGAAGCTTTCTTT.

This sequence joins TRBV7-9 and TRBJ1-5; D may be TRBD1 (5 bases). The CDR3 is 17 residues long. Germline loops: CDR1 SEHNR, CDR2 FQNEAQ (reference sequence). Trimming left V 2 bases short and J 7 bases short, with 21 bases between. CDR3 residues: CASSLSTGGRGEQPQHF. CDR3 sequence (DNA): TGTGCCAGCAGCTTAAGTACAGGAGGGCGGGGGGAACAGCCCCAGCATTTT.

The J gene is TRBJ2-1, the V gene TRBV27, with 8 bases identical to TRBD2. With V trimmed by 2 bases and J by 10 bases, 10 bases remained unmatched. Germline lookup yields CDR1 MNHEY and CDR2 SMNVEV (reference sequence). The CDR3 is 15 amino acids. CDR3 sequence reads: CASSLLAGAAEEQFF. The CDR3 DNA follows: TGTGCCAGCAGTTTACTAGCGGGCGCCGCAGAAGAGCAGTTCTTC.

This clone showed up just once. V usage is TRBV30 and J usage is TRBJ2-7; D gene ambiguous. The germline CDR1 and CDR2 sequences are GTSNPN and SVGIG (reference sequence). Trimming pared 2 bases from V and 2 bases from J, leaving 4 bases between. CDR3 length equals 11 residues. The CDR3: CAWSPAYEQYF. DNA for the CDR3: TGTGCCTGGAGTCCAGCCTACGAGCAGTACTTC.

The chain combines TRBV11-2 with TRBJ2-5, with 11 positions matching TRBD2. V lost 7 bases and J lost 5; bases outside the gene matches: 6. The V gene's germline CDR1 is SGHAT and CDR2 FQNNGV. The CDR3 consists of 14 residues. The CDR3 reads CASTLAGGRETQYF. The CDR3, as DNA: TGTGCCAGCACCCTAGCGGGAGGACGGGAGACCCAGTACTTC.

The chain employs TRBV4-1 and TRBJ1-5, with D tentatively TRBD1 (5 bases). Germline V gives CDR1 MGHRA, CDR2 YSYEKL. Trimming removed 1 base from V and 2 bases from J, with 15 bases in between. This CDR3 has 17 residues. The CDR3 region is CASSQGLRGKGNQPQHF. For the CDR3, the DNA is TGCGCCAGCAGCCAAGGTTTGCGGGGGAAGGGCAATCAGCCCCAGCATTTT.

The chain links TRBV7-8 to TRBJ2-1; weak D call: TRBD2 (6 bases). CDR1 is SGHVS and CDR2 is FQNEAQ in the germline V gene. The CDR3 extends over 16 amino acids. Trimming removed 8 bases at V and 6 bases at J, with 23 bases between. CDR3 residues: CASRALSGAPSNEQFF. CDR3 sequence (DNA): TGTGCCAGCCGAGCCCTCTCGGGAGCCCCCTCCAATGAGCAGTTCTTC.

The chain combines TRBV6-6 with TRBJ2-7; 9 positions agree with TRBD2. This CDR3 is 15 amino acids long. The V segment lost 5 bases and the J segment 1 base; nucleotides outside the gene matches: 6. Germline V lookup: CDR1 MNHNY, CDR2 SVGAGI (reference sequence). CDR3 sequence reads: CASSPLAGRSYEQYF. The CDR3, as DNA: TGTGCCAGCAGTCCCCTAGCGGGACGTTCCTACGAGCAGTACTTC.